The present T cell receptor beta chain was sequenced within a study of OX40 agonist ivuxolimab in advanced cancers. Background on the study: Patients received ivuxolimab, an agonistic anti-OX40 (CD134) antibody.

Assay used: immunoSEQ multiplex PCR; TCRdb lists only in-frame clones, some missing. The data contain over 55,000 clones, 70% to 90% of them singletons. V lost 2 bases and J lost 5; bases outside the gene matches: 7. This CDR3 has 15 residues. Germline loops: CDR1 SGHRS, CDR2 YFSETQ. Systemic immunosuppression or autoimmune disease history was grounds to exclude patients. Blood draws occurred at baseline, cycle 4 day 1, and cycle 7 day 1. This chain uses TRBV5-1 with TRBJ2-5, with 9 bases matching TRBD2. This TCR came from an adult with an advanced solid tumor such as melanoma, head and neck, liver or kidney cancer. Specimen: CD4+ or CD8+ T cells sorted from blood, collected in a trial of the OX40 agonist ivuxolimab. In nucleotides, the CDR3 is TGCGCCAGCAGCTTTGACAGCGGGGGGTATGAGACCCAGTACTTC. Translated: CASSFDSGGYETQYF.